The 4 T cell receptor beta chains below all came from one sample that was sequenced in a study of blood T cells in healthy people across ages. Through a sample-barcoded 5' primer and a J-beta primer mix, a second PCR was run for about 6 to 11 cycles. TCRdb re-analysed the 5' RACE reads in MiXCR, keeping a single row per CDR3 protein. The sample has about 1.4 million distinct CDR3 sequences; approximately 59% are singletons. Sequenced material: blood. The origin of the receptors is a man aged 18 to 35 in good health.

The rearrangement links TRBV6-1 to TRBJ2-7, with D possibly called TRBD1 or TRBD2 (5 bases each). Germline V lookup: CDR1 MNHNS, CDR2 SASEGT. V shed 0 bases and J shed 0 bases, with 12 bases lying between them. CDR3 size: 16 residues. CDR3 DNA sequence: TGTGCCAGCAGTGAAGCCTCCGGGGCTTTCTCCTACGAGCAGTACTTC. Translating gives CASSEASGAFSYEQYF.

This sequence joins TRBV20-1 and TRBJ2-7; D may be TRBD1 (7 bases). CDR3 length: 14 residues. Germline V gene sequence: CDR1 DFQATT, CDR2 SNEGSKA (reference sequence). V lost 5 bases and J 0 bases, leaving 14 bases between the germline ends. The CDR3 coding sequence is TGCAGTGCTGGCGGGACAGACCACTCCTACGAGCAGTACTTC. Translated, it gives CSAGGTDHSYEQYF.

This clonotype was counted only a few times. The chain employs TRBV20-1 and TRBJ2-1, with D perhaps matching TRBD2 (7 bases). Germline V gives CDR1 DFQATT, CDR2 SNEGSKA (reference sequence). This CDR3 spans 14 amino acids. Deletions cut 5 bases from V and 0 bases from J, with 11 bases between. The CDR3 coding sequence is TGCAGTGCTGGGGGGGCTAGCTCCTACAATGAGCAGTTCTTC. It codes for CSAGGASSYNEQFF.

The chain combines TRBV12-5 with TRBJ2-1; D remains unclear. Germline V lookup: CDR1 LGHNT, CDR2 FRNRAP. This CDR3 has 13 amino acids. The V end was cut by 1 base, the J end by 6 bases, with 7 bases between. CDR3 region: CASGLALGNEQFF. The DNA of the CDR3 is TGTGCTAGTGGTTTGGCCTTGGGCAATGAGCAGTTCTTC. The complete variable domain, with remaining parts taken from reference TRBV12-5 and TRBJ2-1, reads DARVTQTPRHKVTEMGQEVTMRCQPILGHNTVFWYRQTMMQGLELLAYFRNRAPLDDSGMPKDRFSAEMPDATLATLKIQPSEPRDSAVYFCASGLALGNEQFFGPGTRLTVL.